The 17 T cell receptor beta chains below were found in one sample sequenced in a study of graft-versus-host responses after intestinal transplantation. Data came from immunoSEQ multiplex PCR; TCRdb stores just in-frame clones and leaves some out. The profile covers 15,000 to 20,000 clones, with 90% appearing a single time and more than 1.5% taken by the ten largest. Sequencing used PBMCs, obtained more than 350 days after transplant. These receptors were obtained from a human patient who received an intestinal transplant, so some T cells may come from the graft donor.

J is TRBJ1-3 and V is TRBV9; tentative D call: TRBD1 (6 bases). CDR1 and CDR2 (germline): SGDLS, YYNGEE. The CDR3 runs 15 residues. V lost 2 bases to trimming and J lost 0 bases, with 9 bases between them. The DNA for the CDR3 is TGTGCCAGCAGCGTTGGACAGCCCTCTGGAAACACCATATATTTT. Amino acids: CASSVGQPSGNTIYF. The variable domain in full, completed from reference TRBV9 and TRBJ1-3, reads DSGVTQTPKHLITATGQRVTLRCSPRSGDLSVYWYQQSLDQGLQFLIQYYNGEERAKGNILERFSAQQFPDLHSELNLSSLELGDSALYFCASSVGQPSGNTIYFGEGSWLTVV.

The genes are TRBV2 and TRBJ2-1; D perhaps matches TRBD1 (6 bases). Between the trimmed V and J ends, which lost 6 bases and 6 bases, there was a span of 12 bases. Per germline, CDR1 SNHLY and CDR2 FYNNEI. The CDR3 loop spans 13 amino acids. CDR3: CASSQDSLNEQFF. The CDR3 region has the DNA TGTGCCAGCAGCCAGGACAGCCTCAATGAGCAGTTCTTC. The full variable domain, with the rest looked up from reference TRBV2 and TRBJ2-1, is EPEVTQTPSHQVTQMGQEVILRCVPISNHLYFYWYRQILGQKVEFLVSFYNNEISEKSEIFDDQFSVERPDGSNFTLKIRSTKLEDSAMYFCASSQDSLNEQFFGPGTRLTVL.

As to this clone: An end of the junction differs from the germline gene, which may be a read error. The same CDR3 arises from other DNA sequences in this sample as well. This sequence joins TRBV2 and TRBJ2-7; a possible D gene is TRBD2 (6 bases). The CDR3 runs to 14 residues. Germline V gene lookup returns CDR1 SNHLY and CDR2 FYNNEI. The CDR3 protein is CASAWRESSYEQYF. The CDR3 region has the DNA TGTGCCAGCGCTTGGAGGGAGAGCTCCTACGAGCAGTACTTT.

This clone has only one observation. CDR3 sequence (DNA): TGTGCCACCAGCGATGTCGGGGCACAAGAGACCCAGTACTTC. The encoded protein is CATSDVGAQETQYF. The V gene is TRBV15, the J gene TRBJ2-5; D may correspond to TRBD1 or TRBD2 (5 bases each). This CDR3 comprises 14 residues. V was pared by 5 bases and J by 2 bases, with 12 bases between. The germline V gene encodes CDR1 LNHNV and CDR2 YYDKDF (reference sequence).

J is TRBJ2-1 and V is TRBV5-1, with 7 bases identical to TRBD2. The germline CDR1 and CDR2 sequences are SGHRS and YFSETQ. With 4 bases clipped from V and 4 bases from J, the junction kept 2 bases outside the gene matches. This CDR3 spans 13 amino acids. The CDR3 loop is CASSPGLYNEQFF. The CDR3 nucleotides read TGCGCCAGCAGCCCGGGACTATACAATGAGCAGTTCTTC.

This clone was counted a single time. The chain recombines TRBV7-3 with TRBJ2-2; D remains unclear. The CDR3 consists of 14 residues. The V and J ends lost 2 bases and 0 bases respectively, with 4 bases between them. Per germline, CDR1 SGHTA and CDR2 FQGTGA. The CDR3 spells CASSLLANTGELFF. CDR3 DNA sequence: TGTGCCAGCAGCTTACTAGCGAACACCGGGGAGCTGTTTTTT.

The V gene is TRBV7-3, the J gene TRBJ1-1, with D possibly TRBD1 on 6 matching bases. The CDR3 runs 13 residues. V dropped 2 bases and J dropped 6 bases, with 10 bases sitting between them. Germline CDR1 SGHTA, CDR2 FQGTGA. Here the CDR3 DNA reads TGTGCCAGCAGCTTATCGTCAGGGGCTGAAGCTTTCTTT. This translates into CASSLSSGAEAFF. The whole variable domain, filled in from reference TRBV7-3 and TRBJ1-1, reads GAGVSQTPSNKVTEKGKYVELRCDPISGHTALYWYRQSLGQGPEFLIYFQGTGAADDSGLPNDRFFAVRPEGSVSTLKIQRTERGDSAVYLCASSLSSGAEAFFGQGTRLTVV.

The rearrangement joins TRBV7-3 to TRBJ2-7; 8 positions agree with TRBD2. V was clipped by 0 bases and J by 7 bases; unmatched bases: 5. CDR3 size: 14 residues. Germline V gene lookup returns CDR1 SGHTA and CDR2 FQGTGA. The CDR3 protein is CASSLTGRAGEQYF. The DNA of the CDR3 is TGTGCCAGCAGCTTAACCGGGAGGGCCGGGGAGCAGTACTTC.

The chain joins TRBV7-6 to TRBJ2-3; TRBD2 matches at 8 bases. V dropped 2 bases and J dropped 5; count of bases not matched to a gene: 6. Germline-derived CDR1 and CDR2 are SGHVS and FNYEAQ. This CDR3 contains 15 residues. CDR3 amino acids: CASSLSGGARDTQYF. The CDR3 nucleotides are TGTGCCAGCAGCTTATCCGGGGGGGCCAGAGATACGCAGTATTTT.

V and J are TRBV11-2 and TRBJ2-5; D perhaps matches TRBD1 (6 bases). Germline assignment: CDR1 SGHAT and CDR2 FQNNGV. The CDR3 sequence is 13 residues long. Trimming took off 2 bases at V and 5 bases at J, with 9 bases between the two ends. The CDR3 is CASSLTGSETQYF. The CDR3, as DNA: TGTGCCAGCAGCTTAACAGGGTCGGAGACCCAGTACTTC.

The chain is built from TRBV11-2 and TRBJ2-1; D is unclear. Germline assignment: CDR1 SGHAT and CDR2 FQNNGV. The CDR3 extends over 16 amino acids. Between the trimmed V and J ends, which lost 2 bases and 3 bases, there was a span of 14 bases. The CDR3: CASSLTGRLDYNEQFF. The CDR3 DNA follows: TGTGCCAGCAGCTTAACGGGCAGGCTAGACTACAATGAGCAGTTCTTC. The full variable domain, rest sourced from reference TRBV11-2 and TRBJ2-1, is EAGVAQSPRYKIIEKRQSVAFWCNPISGHATLYWYQQILGQGPKLLIQFQNNGVVDDSQLPKDRFSAERLKGVDSTLKIQPAKLEDSAVYLCASSLTGRLDYNEQFFGPGTRLTVL.

The chain uses TRBV27 and TRBJ2-7, with 7 bases matching TRBD1. The CDR3 consists of 13 residues. Germline assignment: CDR1 MNHEY and CDR2 SMNVEV (reference sequence). J lost 6 bases, V lost 6 bases, and 8 bases had no gene match. The CDR3 protein is CASRSLDRAEQYF. CDR3 bases: TGTGCCAGCAGGTCCCTCGACAGGGCCGAGCAGTACTTC.

The CDR3 DNA is TGTGCCAGCGGCCCAGGGGGGTGGTACGAGCAGTACTTC. It specifies CASGPGGWYEQYF. The chain uses TRBV6-6 and TRBJ2-7; TRBD1 might be the D (7 bases). Trimming left V 8 bases short and J 4 bases short, with 15 bases between. In germline, CDR1 is MNHNY, CDR2 SVGAGI (reference sequence). This CDR3 comprises 13 residues.

This clone was observed a single time. The gene calls are TRBV2 and TRBJ2-2; 10 bases are shared with TRBD1. Trimming at V came to 8 bases and at J to 7 bases, leaving 7 bases not matched to a gene. Germline CDR1 and CDR2: SNHLY and FYNNEI. The CDR3 length is 14 residues. As DNA, the CDR3 is TGTGCCAGCCGCCGACAGGGGGCCAGCGGGGAGCTGTTTTTT. Its translation: CASRRQGASGELFF.

The rearrangement uses TRBV21-1 and TRBJ2-5; the table calls TRBD1, which could not be checked here. The J call may be in error: the DNA end matches TRBJ2-7 better. TRBV21-1 is designated a pseudogene. The CDR3 runs 17 residues. CDR3 bases: TGTGCCAGCAGCAAAAGTCGAGGGGACAGGGGCTCCTACGAGCAGTACTTC. This encodes CASSKSRGDRGSYEQYF.

V usage is TRBV2 and J usage is TRBJ1-1, with unresolved D. CDR3 length: 16 amino acids. Trimming left V 3 bases short and J 0 bases short, with 14 bases between. The germline CDR1 and CDR2 sequences are SNHLY and FYNNEI. The CDR3 sequence: CASSDKGGRMNTEAFF. CDR3 sequence (DNA): TGTGCCAGCAGTGATAAAGGCGGGAGGATGAACACTGAAGCTTTCTTT. The complete variable domain, with remaining parts taken from reference TRBV2 and TRBJ1-1, reads EPEVTQTPSHQVTQMGQEVILRCVPISNHLYFYWYRQILGQKVEFLVSFYNNEISEKSEIFDDQFSVERPDGSNFTLKIRSTKLEDSAMYFCASSDKGGRMNTEAFFGQGTRLTVV.

This chain joins TRBV2 and TRBJ1-5; D is uncertain. Per germline, CDR1 SNHLY and CDR2 FYNNEI. The CDR3 length is 13 residues. V gave up 5 bases and J gave up 5 bases, with 10 bases separating them. DNA for the CDR3: TGTGCCAGCAGTAACGAGGGCGATCAGCCCCAGCATTTT. This sequence encodes CASSNEGDQPQHF.